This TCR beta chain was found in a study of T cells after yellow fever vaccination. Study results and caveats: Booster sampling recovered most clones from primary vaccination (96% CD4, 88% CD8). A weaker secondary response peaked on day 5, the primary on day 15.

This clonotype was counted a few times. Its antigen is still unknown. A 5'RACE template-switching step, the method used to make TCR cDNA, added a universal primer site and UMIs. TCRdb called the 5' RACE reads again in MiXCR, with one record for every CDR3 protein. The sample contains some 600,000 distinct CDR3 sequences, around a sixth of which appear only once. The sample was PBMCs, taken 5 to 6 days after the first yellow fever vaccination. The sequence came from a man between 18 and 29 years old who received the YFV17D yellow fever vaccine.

The CDR3 DNA reads as TGTGCCTCCACGGAGGGGTCCAACACTGAAGCTTTCTTT. This translates into CASTEGSNTEAFF. The gene calls are TRBV2 and TRBJ1-1; TRBD1 might be the D (5 bases). Germline V gene data show CDR1 as SNHLY and CDR2 as FYNNEI. V was shortened by 11 bases and J by 2 bases, with 15 bases between the two germline ends. This CDR3 spans 13 amino acids.